This record concerns one T cell receptor beta chain sequence. Its antigen remains unknown. This specimen belongs to a study of regulatory T cells in long-lasting Graves disease. On the study more broadly: Treatment with antithyroid drugs for over 5 years, together with positive TSH receptor antibodies, meant persistent Graves' disease. Study-wide results and caveats: The study found TRBV28, TRBJ1-2 and TRBJ2-5 favored in persistent disease. Newly diagnosed patients shared 966 public clonotypes; persistent patients shared around 2,500.

Germline values: CDR1 MGHDK, CDR2 SYGVNS. Deletions cut 1 base from V and 1 base from J, with 17 bases between. The CDR3 runs to 19 residues. Combining iRepertoire HTBI primers with Arm-PCR of CDR3 regions, the authors built TCR beta libraries. TCRdb re-derived calls from the multiplex PCR reads in MiXCR, one entry per CDR3 protein. The sample has about 430,000 distinct CDR3 sequences, roughly 21% seen once. The time point is: persistent/refractory GD, antithyroid drugs over 5 years with positive TRAb. TCR sequences were obtained from RNA taken from PBMCs. Staff took 7.5 to 9.5 milliliters of peripheral blood and put it into EDTA tubes.

The V gene is TRBV25-1, the J gene TRBJ1-6; unclear D gene. The origin of this receptor is a female donor with Graves disease. The starting material was peripheral blood mononuclear cells (PBMCs), obtained when the disease was refractory, from a patient treated with antithyroid drugs. CDR3 DNA: TGTGCCAGCAGTGAATTCTTCGCGGATGGCGGGTCCTATAATTCACCCCTCCACTTT. This codes for CASSEFFADGGSYNSPLHF.